Listed below are T cell receptor beta chains from one sample, sequenced in a study of CD8 T cells in Susac syndrome. TCRdb redid the calling of the immunoSEQ multiplex PCR reads with MiXCR, one entry per CDR3 protein. The profile shows roughly 89,000 distinct CDR3 sequences, 95% to 97% of them singletons. Sequenced sample: CD8+ T cells from PBMCs. Receptors were obtained from a human donor with Susac syndrome. Each CDR3 is given with its conserved first and last residue. D genes are given only for firm matches. Clone size is shown for a subset of rows, as once, few, many or a class of expanded clone.

d_gene,v_gene,j_gene,abundance,CDR3aa,CDR3nt
.,TRBV29-1,TRBJ1-1,.,CSVGAGMGTEAFF,TGCAGCGTTGGGGCGGGGATGGGGACTGAAGCTTTCTTT
.,TRBV9,TRBJ2-1,.,CASSVGPEAGALGAQFF,TGTGCCAGCAGCGTAGGACCTGAGGCAGGGGCCCTTGGGGCGCAGTTCTTC
TRBD2,TRBV20-1,TRBJ2-1,.,CSASISSGYRSYNEQFF,TGCAGTGCTAGTATATCTAGCGGGTACCGCTCCTACAATGAGCAGTTCTTC
.,TRBV2,TRBJ2-2,.,CASSEVPADNTGELFF,TGTGCCAGCAGTGAAGTCCCCGCGGATAACACCGGGGAGCTGTTTTTT
.,TRBV7-6,TRBJ2-3,.,CASSLYRVTDTQYF,TGTGCCAGCAGCCTTTACAGGGTTACAGATACGCAGTATTTT
.,TRBV29-1,TRBJ2-1,.,CSVEGGSGNSYNEQFF,TGCAGCGTTGAAGGTGGTAGCGGCAACTCCTACAATGAGCAGTTCTTC
.,TRBV7-3,TRBJ1-1,.,CASSLQPNTEAFF,TGTGCCAGCAGCCTACAACCGAACACTGAAGCTTTCTTT
TRBD2,TRBV9,TRBJ2-3,.,CASSVYTAGADTQYF,TGTGCCAGCAGCGTATACACAGCGGGAGCAGATACGCAGTATTTT
.,TRBV27,TRBJ1-2,.,CASSGGQNGYTF,TGTGCCAGCAGTGGAGGACAGAATGGCTACACCTTC
.,TRBV27,TRBJ2-1,.,CASSFGYLYNEQFF,TGTGCCAGCAGTTTCGGTTACCTTTACAATGAGCAGTTCTTC
TRBD1,TRBV20-1,TRBJ1-1,.,CSAIGQAFEAFF,TGCAGTGCCATCGGACAGGCCTTTGAAGCTTTCTTT
TRBD1,TRBV5-6,TRBJ1-1,.,CASSPGQGEAFF,TGTGCCAGCAGCCCGGGACAGGGTGAAGCTTTCTTT
.,TRBV20-1,TRBJ2-1,.,CSAGGHNEQFF,TGCAGTGCTGGGGGTCACAATGAGCAGTTCTTC
.,TRBV4-3,TRBJ1-6,.,CASSQDGAGGNSPLHF,TGCGCCAGCAGCCAAGATGGGGCTGGGGGAAATTCACCCCTCCACTTT
.,TRBV7-9,TRBJ2-4,once,CASSLAPRDPLAKNIQYF,TGTGCCAGCAGCTTAGCGCCGCGGGACCCTCTAGCCAAAAACATTCAGTACTTC
.,TRBV20-1,TRBJ1-1,.,CSARDRRQGRTEAFF,TGCAGTGCTAGAGATCGAAGGCAGGGGAGGACTGAAGCTTTCTTT
.,TRBV29-1,TRBJ1-4,.,CSVIGGHNEKLFF,TGCAGCGTCATCGGGGGGCACAATGAAAAACTGTTTTTT
.,TRBV7-2,TRBJ1-5,.,CASSSGRRGQPQHF,TGTGCCAGCAGCTCGGGTCGACGCGGCCAGCCCCAGCATTTT
.,TRBV19,TRBJ2-1,.,CASSLDYNEQFF,TGTGCCAGTAGTCTTGATTACAATGAGCAGTTCTTC
.,TRBV25-1,TRBJ2-1,.,CASSAGSGNEQFF,TGTGCCAGCAGTGCTGGGTCTGGCAATGAGCAGTTCTTC
.,TRBV29-1,TRBJ1-1,.,CSGMMGRATEAFF,TGCAGCGGCATGATGGGGAGGGCCACTGAAGCTTTCTTT
TRBD2,TRBV2,TRBJ2-5,.,CASLSGTSAQETPYF,TGTGCCAGTCTCTCAGGGACTAGCGCCCAAGAGACCCCGTACTTC
.,TRBV10-3,TRBJ2-3,.,CAIRNPAKTSTDTQYF,TGTGCCATCAGGAACCCGGCTAAAACTAGCACAGATACGCAGTATTTT
.,TRBV25-1,TRBJ2-1,.,CASSGGPEQFF,TGTGCCAGTTCAGGGGGGCCTGAGCAGTTCTTC
.,TRBV27,TRBJ2-7,.,CASSWGPTYEQYF,TGTGCCAGCAGTTGGGGACCGACCTACGAGCAGTACTTC
.,TRBV9,TRBJ2-5,.,CASSLGGVQETQYF,TGTGCCAGCAGCCTGGGGGGAGTACAAGAGACCCAGTACTTC
.,TRBV29-1,TRBJ2-1,.,CSVEADDEQFF,TGCAGCGTTGAGGCGGATGATGAGCAGTTCTTC
TRBD2,TRBV15,TRBJ2-5,.,CATSQTSGNQGETQYF,TGTGCCACCAGCCAGACTAGCGGGAATCAAGGAGAGACCCAGTACTTC
.,TRBV29-1,TRBJ2-3,.,CSVVADTQYF,TGCAGCGTGGTAGCAGATACGCAGTATTTT
TRBD2,TRBV7-9,TRBJ2-7,.,CASSMGGEVQYF,TGTGCCAGCAGCATGGGGGGGGAGGTGCAGTACTTC
.,TRBV6-1,TRBJ1-4,.,CASTSYSGPIGGKLFF,TGTGCCAGCACAAGTTACTCCGGTCCTATCGGCGGAAAACTGTTTTTT
.,TRBV9,TRBJ1-1,once,CASSVEDSWTEAFF,TGTGCCAGCAGCGTAGAGGACAGTTGGACTGAAGCTTTCTTT